The clone carrying this T cell receptor beta chain was counted between two and nine times. This sample was included in a study of blood T cell repertoires in COVID-19. The assay was immunoSEQ multiplex PCR, and TCRdb's table has in-frame clones only and misses some. This sample has 95,000 or so clones, with approximately 84% found just once. The specimen sequenced was peripheral blood. This sequence originates from a human donor in a cohort sampled during active COVID-19.

Here the CDR3 reads CATSSPGQELYNEQFF. The CDR3 DNA reads as TGTGCCACCAGCAGTCCGGGACAGGAGCTCTACAATGAGCAGTTCTTC. This chain connects TRBV15 to TRBJ2-1; 8 bases are a match to TRBD1. In germline, CDR1 is LNHNV, CDR2 YYDKDF (reference sequence). The CDR3 contains 16 residues. Germline trimming cut 3 bases from V and 3 bases from J; bases unmatched to any gene: 7.